This passage covers 18 T cell receptor delta chains from one sample sequenced in a study of gamma delta lymphoproliferative disorders and STAT genes. TCRdb re-processed the multiplex PCR reads via CATT. The table shows about 1,200 delta-chain clones, with approximately 1.5% occurring only once. PBMCs from patients and controls supplied the genomic DNA for sequencing. Sample: blood. The origin of the receptors is a human donor in good health.

Note on this clone: One base separates it from a far larger clone, so it is likely a read error. Other DNA sequences of this sample code for an identical CDR3. The rearrangement joins TRDV1 to TRDJ1; either TRDD2 or TRDD3 may supply D (5 bases each). The CDR3 extends over 23 amino acids. V lost 2 bases to trimming and J lost 2 bases, with 36 bases between them. CDR1 TSWWSYY and CDR2 QGS come from the germline V gene. CDR3 DNA sequence: TGTGCTCTTGGGGAAATCCCTCACCTACACACCCGGACTGGAATTTCCATTACCGATAAACTCATCTTT. This codes for CALGEIPHLHTRTGISITDKLIF.

Comments on this clone: A far larger clone is one base from this, pointing to a likely read error. The chain combines TRDV3 with TRDJ1, with 13 bases aligning to TRDD3. This CDR3 region has 22 residues. Trimming took 4 bases from V and 3 from J; bases not matched to a gene: 29. CDR1 and CDR2 from the germline V gene are TVYSNPD and GDNSRS (reference sequence). This CDR3 is CACELRNFFTGGYAPRPDKLIF. CDR3 DNA: TGTGCCTGTGAACTTCGGAACTTCTTTACTGGGGGATACGCTCCCCGACCCGATAAACTCATCTTT.

This clone was seen only a few times. Translating this DNA gives a protein that differs at residue 8 from the TCRdb one, which belongs to a much larger clone; a read error is likely, and the protein shown is this translation. The chain joins TRDV1 to TRDJ1, with 7 bases aligning to TRDD3. The CDR3 runs 21 residues. CDR1 is TSWWSYY and CDR2 is QGS in the germline V gene. After removal of 1 base from V and 0 bases from J, the junction contained 20 bases not matched to a gene. The CDR3 sequence: CALGERGYLLTGDSYTDKLIF. CDR3 coding DNA: TGTGCTCTTGGGGAACGAGGCTATCTCCTTACTGGGGATTCGTACACCGATAAACTCATCTTT.

This clone was observed a handful of times. The protein in TCRdb stems from a much larger clone and differs at residue 5 from this DNA's translation, likely a read error; here the protein is translated from the DNA. This chain joins TRDV1 and TRDJ1, with 12 bases matching TRDD3. This CDR3 contains 20 residues. V shed 4 bases and J 0 bases; nucleotides not matched to a gene: 15. Germline V gene data show CDR1 as TSWWSYY and CDR2 as QGS. The CDR3 is CALGGLYVLGDTGYTDKLIF. Written as DNA, the CDR3 is TGTGCTCTTGGGGGCCTCTACGTACTGGGGGATACCGGGTACACCGATAAACTCATCTTT.

A few counts support this clone. J is TRDJ1 and V is TRDV2, with 11 bases identical to TRDD3. J lost 2 bases, V lost 3 bases, and 13 bases had no gene match. Germline loops: CDR1 GEAIGNYY, CDR2 EKD. CDR3 length: 18 residues. In DNA form, the CDR3 reads TGTGCCTGTGACTTTCGTACGTACTGGGGGATATGGACCGATAAACTCATCTTT. Encoded protein: CACDFRTYWGIWTDKLIF.

Turning to this clone: A far larger clone is only one base removed, so a read error is likely. The sample carries other DNA sequences with the same CDR3. The rearrangement joins TRDV1 to TRDJ1; the D gene could be TRDD2 or TRDD3 (5 bases each). CDR3 length equals 23 residues. CDR1 and CDR2 from the germline V gene are TSWWSYY and QGS. CDR3 region: CALGEIPHLHTRTGISITDKLIF. CDR3 nucleotide sequence: TGTGCTCTTGGGGAAATCCCTCACCTACACACCCGGACTGGAATTTCTATTACCGATAAACTTATCTTT.

Comments on this clone: This likely reflects a read error, since a far larger clone is one base away. This CDR3 is also generated by other DNA sequences in the sample. This rearrangement joins TRDV1 to TRDJ1; perhaps TRDD3 as D (5 bases). The CDR3 length is 24 residues. The germline gives CDR1 TSWWSYY, CDR2 QGS. Trimming pared 0 bases from V and 0 bases from J, leaving 35 bases between. The CDR3 here is CALGELRGGGLHGATAGNTDKLIF. The CDR3 coding sequence is TGTGCTCTTGGGGAACTACGGGGCGGGGGTCTACATGGGGCTACCGCTGGAAACACCGATAAACTCATCTTT.

This clone was seen more than once but under ten times. This probably arose from a read error, given a far larger clone one base away. This sample includes further DNA sequences coding for the same CDR3. This chain links TRDV1 with TRDJ1; a weak D match, TRDD3 (5 bases). This CDR3 has 23 amino acids. The germline gives CDR1 TSWWSYY, CDR2 QGS. Trimming took off 2 bases at V and 2 bases at J, with 36 bases between the two ends. The CDR3 sequence is CALGEIPHLHTRTGISITDKLIF. The CDR3 DNA follows: TGTGCTCTTGGGGAAATCCCTCACTTACACACCCGGACTGGAATTTCTATTACCGATAAACTCATCTTT.

This clone has just a few counts. The protein given by TCRdb reflects a much larger clone and differs at residue 8 from this DNA's translation, likely from a read error; the protein shown is the DNA's translation. The chain employs TRDV1 and TRDJ1, with 13 nucleotides matching TRDD3. The CDR3 sequence is 22 residues long. CDR1 is TSWWSYY and CDR2 is QGS in the germline V gene. V gave up 0 bases and J gave up 2 bases; unmatched junction bases: 18. CDR3 DNA: TGTGCTCTTGGGGAACTTCAGTCTTCCTTAAACTGGGGGATACGCCGGACCGATAAACTCATCTTT. Translating gives CALGELQSSLNWGIRRTDKLIF.

This clone was found a few times. A far larger clone is just one base off, so this is likely a read error. The same CDR3 is also encoded by other DNA sequences in this sample. This chain links TRDV1 with TRDJ1; no reliable D call. Trimming left V 6 bases short and J 11 bases short, with 16 bases between. The CDR3 consists of 12 residues. CDR1 is TSWWSYY and CDR2 is QGS in the germline V gene. The CDR3 bases are TGTGCTCTTGGAGACCTAGAGTGTGGTCTCATCTTT. This sequence encodes CALGDLECGLIF.

There are a few counts of this clone. The likely explanation is a read error, given a far larger clone one base away. Other DNA sequences in the sample encode the same CDR3. The chain employs TRDV1 and TRDJ1, with 13 bases lining up with TRDD3. Germline V gene sequence: CDR1 TSWWSYY, CDR2 QGS. CDR3 length: 27 residues. J lost 0 bases, V lost 6 bases, and 37 bases had no gene match. The CDR3 DNA reads as TGTGCTCTTGGCCCTCGAGGGGTCGGCCTTCCTAAGCCCGAGGTACTGGGGGATACGGGGTACACCGATAAACTCATCTTT. Protein sequence: CALGPRGVGLPKPEVLGDTGYTDKLIF.

A few counts support this clone. The TCRdb record carries a much larger clone's protein, which differs from this DNA's translation at residue 8; a read error is the likely cause, and the protein listed here is the DNA translation. CDR3 coding DNA: TGTGCCTGTGACACCCTTACTGAGGCACTGTTGTACACCGATAAACTCATCTTT. Translated, it gives CACDTLTEALLYTDKLIF. The chain carries TRDV2 and TRDJ1; D gene unclear. The V gene's germline CDR1 is GEAIGNYY and CDR2 EKD. The V end was cut by 0 bases, the J end by 0 bases, with 19 bases between. The CDR3 loop spans 18 amino acids.

Within the sample, this clone is large. The sample holds other DNA sequences that translate to the same CDR3. This sequence joins TRDV3 and TRDJ1, with 8 positions matching TRDD3. V lost 0 bases to trimming and J lost 0 bases; unmatched junction nucleotides: 24. Germline CDR1 is TVYSNPD and CDR2 is GDNSRS (reference sequence). The CDR3 runs to 21 residues. This chain's CDR3 is CAFSSPTGWGYREMYTDKLIF. DNA of the CDR3: TGTGCCTTTAGTAGTCCTACTGGCTGGGGATACCGGGAGATGTACACCGATAAACTCATCTTT.

This clone was seen more than once but under ten times. A far larger clone is one base from this, pointing to a likely read error. The same CDR3 arises from other DNA sequences in this sample as well. The chain uses TRAV29/DV5 and TRDJ1; D is perhaps TRDD3 (10 bases). The CDR3 length is 19 residues. From germline, CDR1 is NSMFDY and CDR2 ISSIKDK. The CDR3 bases are TGTGCAGCAAGTTCCTTCCTACTCACTGGGGGATCCTACACCGATAAGCTCATCTTT. Translation gives CAASSFLLTGGSYTDKLIF.

This clone was counted a few times. TCRdb pairs this DNA with a much larger clone's protein that differs at residue 12, likely a read error; the protein shown was translated from the DNA. The J gene is TRDJ1, the V gene TRDV1; TRDD3 matches 10 bases. CDR3 length: 22 residues. CDR1 is TSWWSYY and CDR2 is QGS in the germline V gene. V was pared by 9 bases and J by 1 base, with 29 bases of the junction left unmatched. CDR3: CALPSGTGGYGSPAGFTDKLIF. The CDR3 bases are TGTGCTCTACCCTCCGGCACCGGGGGATACGGGAGTCCGGCTGGTTTCACCGATAAACTCATCTTT.

A word on this clone: A far larger clone is just one base off, so this is likely a read error. The sample contains more than one DNA sequence encoding this CDR3. This rearrangement joins TRDV1 to TRDJ1, with a possible D match to TRDD2 (9 bases). This CDR3 has 23 amino acids. CDR1 TSWWSYY and CDR2 QGS come from the germline V gene. CDR3 nucleotides: TGCGCTCTTGGGGAAGCTTCCTTCCTACGTCTCCAGAGTCGGGATACGAGGACCGATAAACTCATCTTT. This sequence encodes CALGEASFLRLQSRDTRTDKLIF.

This clone has more than one count but fewer than ten. A far larger clone is one base from this, pointing to a likely read error. The sample carries other DNA sequences with the same CDR3. The gene calls are TRDV1 and TRDJ1; D is possibly TRDD2 (9 bases). CDR3 length: 23 amino acids. Trimming left V 2 bases short and J 2 bases short, with 36 bases between. Germline values: CDR1 TSWWSYY, CDR2 QGS. Here the CDR3 DNA reads TGTGCTCTTGGGGAAGCTTCCTTCCTACGCCTCCAGAGTCGGGATACGAGGACCGATAAACTCATCTTT. The encoded protein is CALGEASFLRLQSRDTRTDKLIF.

This clone was seen many times. A far bigger clonotype differs at one base, so this is likely a read error. V usage is TRDV2 and J usage is TRDJ1, with 11 positions matching TRDD3. Germline CDR1 and CDR2: GEAIGNYY and EKD. The CDR3 totals 15 residues. CDR3 nucleotides: TGTGCCTGTGACAAGAACTGGGGGATAAAAAGCAAACCCATCTTT. Its protein is CACDKNWGIKSKPIF.